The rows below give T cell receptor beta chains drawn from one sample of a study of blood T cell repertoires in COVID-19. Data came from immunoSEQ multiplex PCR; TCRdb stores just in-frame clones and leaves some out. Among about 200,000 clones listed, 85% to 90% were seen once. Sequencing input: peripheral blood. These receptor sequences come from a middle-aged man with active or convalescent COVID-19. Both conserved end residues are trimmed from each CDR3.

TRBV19	ASTLGQSFSGNTIY
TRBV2	ASSETENANSPLH
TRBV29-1	SVVSGESYGYT
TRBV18	ASSPPTDTGNTIY
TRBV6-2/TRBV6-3	ASSYTGVNPDTQY
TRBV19	ASTTPPATEAF
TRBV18	ASSPGDGTGFILF
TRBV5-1	ASSSTGSGGNTIY
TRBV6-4	ASSQGTGGYNEQF
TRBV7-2	ASSSGQALSGNTIY
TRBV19	ASSPGQGTNEKLF
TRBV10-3	AIANRNTEAF
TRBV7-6	ASSPRDRGMAKNIQY
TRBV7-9	ASEITGTGGGKLF
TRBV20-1	SALGSEAF
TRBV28	ASSLWGQGQETQY
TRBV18	ASSVSIELAKNIQY
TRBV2	ASRGQGASYGYT
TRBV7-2	ASSLQLTGGTEAF
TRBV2	ASSVAGVYEQY
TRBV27	ASSLRGGQGPYEQY
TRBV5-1	ASSWDRENTGELF
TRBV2	ASSVSSFYEQY
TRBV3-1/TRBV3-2	ASSQETGAGANVLT
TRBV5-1	ASSLVRGGTEAF
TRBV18	ASSPGSGGYEQY
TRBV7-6	ASSLGGRGEKLF
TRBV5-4	ASSQGQGRSYNEQF
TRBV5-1	ASSIVSDTQY
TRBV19	ASSSRQGNINTIY
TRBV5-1	ASSLHEGLIHNEQF
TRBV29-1	SVEGQGHYGYT